This T cell receptor beta chain was profiled in a study of beta chain bispecific antibodies for T cell cancers. Overall study context: TRBV sequencing of surviving healthy T cells measured each family's depletion. HPB-ALL carried surface TRBV5-5, while Jurkat carried TRBV12-3. General study results and limits: The TRBV12-3 share of total TRBV signal fell 97% to 99% after anti-TRBV12 rather than anti-CD19 exposure. The anti-TRBV5-5 antibody also binds TRBV5-6, a similar gene. Normal T cells contributed less of the targeted TRBV signal than the leukemia cells did.

The CDR3 loop spans 13 amino acids. Germline CDR1 reads LNHDA; CDR2 reads SQIVND (reference sequence). Deletions cut 6 bases from V and 1 base from J, with 7 bases between. This clonotype was detected ten times or more. Its antigen remains unknown. TCRdb analysed the 5' RACE reads with MiXCR anew, one entry per CDR3 protein. The profile shows tens of thousands of distinct CDR3 sequences, about 2% of them singletons. Either OKT3 anti-CD3 antibody or CD3/CD28 beads expanded T cells from blood mononuclear cells over 3 days. Jurkat-T cell coculture with anti-TRBV12, compared with an anti-CD19 control. The chain is built from TRBV19 and TRBJ1-5; D is unresolved. Sequenced material: healthy donor T cells cultured with leukemia cells, taken from a culture containing a bispecific antibody targeting TCR Vbeta12. This TCR was sampled from a human donor in good health. Some clones in this sample may be carry-over from other donors' samples. Here the CDR3 reads CASRPGSNQPQHF. The CDR3 nucleotides read TGTGCCAGTAGACCTGGGAGCAATCAGCCCCAGCATTTT.